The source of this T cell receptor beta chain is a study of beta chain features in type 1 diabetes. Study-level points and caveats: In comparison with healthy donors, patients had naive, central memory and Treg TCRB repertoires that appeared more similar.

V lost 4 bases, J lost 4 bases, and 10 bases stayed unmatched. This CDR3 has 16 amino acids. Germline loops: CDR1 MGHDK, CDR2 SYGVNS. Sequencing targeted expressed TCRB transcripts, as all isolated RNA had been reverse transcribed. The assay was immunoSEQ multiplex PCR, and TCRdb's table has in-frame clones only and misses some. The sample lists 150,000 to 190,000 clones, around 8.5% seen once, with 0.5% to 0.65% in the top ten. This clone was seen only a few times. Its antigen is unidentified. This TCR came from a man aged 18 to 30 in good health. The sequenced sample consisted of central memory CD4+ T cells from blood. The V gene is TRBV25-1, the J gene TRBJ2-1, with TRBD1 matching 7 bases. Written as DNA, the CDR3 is TGTGCCAGCAGTGGGCCGACAGGGCCCGCTTACAATGAGCAGTTCTTC. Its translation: CASSGPTGPAYNEQFF.